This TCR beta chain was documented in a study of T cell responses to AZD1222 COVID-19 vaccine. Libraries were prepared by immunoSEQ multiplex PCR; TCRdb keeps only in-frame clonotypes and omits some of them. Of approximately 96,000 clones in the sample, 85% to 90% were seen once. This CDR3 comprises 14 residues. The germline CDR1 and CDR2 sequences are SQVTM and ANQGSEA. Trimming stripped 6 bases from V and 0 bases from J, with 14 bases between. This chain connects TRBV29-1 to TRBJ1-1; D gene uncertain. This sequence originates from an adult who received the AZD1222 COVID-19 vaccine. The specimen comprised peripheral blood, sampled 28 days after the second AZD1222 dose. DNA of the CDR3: TGCAGCGTCCGACGAGGAACTATGAACACTGAAGCTTTCTTT. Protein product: CSVRRGTMNTEAFF.